The sequence of this T cell receptor beta chain was determined in a study of vaccination effects on CD4 cells after COVID-19. Overall study: Two million PBMC were placed in each well, which was supplemented with 8.5 to 10 IU/ml IL-2 and 8.5 to 10 ug/ml peptides.

The CDR3 is 15 residues long. Germline CDR1 and CDR2: SGHTA and FQGTGA. Trimming shortened V by 5 bases and J by 3 bases, and 13 bases separated the two germline ends. The authors isolated CD4+ T cells after nine to eleven days of culture. Each person got two doses of an mRNA SARS-CoV-2 vaccine, BNT162b2 or mRNA-1273. Turning to this clone: Antigen: not known.

Data came from immunoSEQ multiplex PCR; TCRdb stores just in-frame clones and leaves some out. Of tens of thousands of clones in the sample, 70% to 80% were seen once. The sample consisted of CD4+ T cells from PBMCs cultured without peptide, taken after COVID-19 vaccination. The chain recombines TRBV7-3 with TRBJ2-2; unclear D gene. The clonotype comes from a human donor who received a COVID-19 vaccine. The CDR3 region has the DNA TGTGCCAGCAGCCGGACGGATGGTCACACCGGGGAGCTGTTTTTT. Translation: CASSRTDGHTGELFF.